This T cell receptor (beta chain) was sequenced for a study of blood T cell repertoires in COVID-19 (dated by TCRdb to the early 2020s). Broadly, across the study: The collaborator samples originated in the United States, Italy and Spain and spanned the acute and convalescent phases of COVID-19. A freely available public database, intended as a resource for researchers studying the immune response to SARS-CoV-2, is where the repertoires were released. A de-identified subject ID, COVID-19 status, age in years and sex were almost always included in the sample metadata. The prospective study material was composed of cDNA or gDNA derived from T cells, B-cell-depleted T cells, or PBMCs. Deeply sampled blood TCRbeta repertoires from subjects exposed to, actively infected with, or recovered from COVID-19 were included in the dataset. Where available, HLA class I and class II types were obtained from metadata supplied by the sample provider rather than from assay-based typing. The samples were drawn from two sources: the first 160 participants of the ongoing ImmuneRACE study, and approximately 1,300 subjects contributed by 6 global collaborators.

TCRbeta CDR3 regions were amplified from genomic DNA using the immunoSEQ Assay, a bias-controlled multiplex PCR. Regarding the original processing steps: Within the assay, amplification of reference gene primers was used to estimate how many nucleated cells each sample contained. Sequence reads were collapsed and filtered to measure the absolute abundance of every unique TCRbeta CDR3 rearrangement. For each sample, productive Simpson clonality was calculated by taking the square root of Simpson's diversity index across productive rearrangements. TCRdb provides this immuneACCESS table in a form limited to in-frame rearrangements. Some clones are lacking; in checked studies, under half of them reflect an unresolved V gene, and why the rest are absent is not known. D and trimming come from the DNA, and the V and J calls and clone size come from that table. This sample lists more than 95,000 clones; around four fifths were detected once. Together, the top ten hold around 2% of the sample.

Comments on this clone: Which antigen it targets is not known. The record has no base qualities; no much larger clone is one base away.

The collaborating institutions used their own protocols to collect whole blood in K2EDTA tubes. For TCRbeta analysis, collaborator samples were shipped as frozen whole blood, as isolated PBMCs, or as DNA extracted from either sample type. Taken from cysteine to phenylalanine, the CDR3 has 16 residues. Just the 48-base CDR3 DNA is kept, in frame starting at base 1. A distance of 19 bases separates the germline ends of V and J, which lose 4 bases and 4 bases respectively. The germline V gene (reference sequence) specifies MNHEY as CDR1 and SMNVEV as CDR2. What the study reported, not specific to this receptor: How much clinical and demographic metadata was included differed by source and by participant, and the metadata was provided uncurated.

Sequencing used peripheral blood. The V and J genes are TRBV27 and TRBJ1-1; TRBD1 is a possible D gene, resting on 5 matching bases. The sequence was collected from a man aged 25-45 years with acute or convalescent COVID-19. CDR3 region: CASSYPPGGSGTEAFF. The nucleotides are TGTGCCAGCAGTTACCCCCCCGGGGGGAGTGGCACTGAAGCTTTCTTT.